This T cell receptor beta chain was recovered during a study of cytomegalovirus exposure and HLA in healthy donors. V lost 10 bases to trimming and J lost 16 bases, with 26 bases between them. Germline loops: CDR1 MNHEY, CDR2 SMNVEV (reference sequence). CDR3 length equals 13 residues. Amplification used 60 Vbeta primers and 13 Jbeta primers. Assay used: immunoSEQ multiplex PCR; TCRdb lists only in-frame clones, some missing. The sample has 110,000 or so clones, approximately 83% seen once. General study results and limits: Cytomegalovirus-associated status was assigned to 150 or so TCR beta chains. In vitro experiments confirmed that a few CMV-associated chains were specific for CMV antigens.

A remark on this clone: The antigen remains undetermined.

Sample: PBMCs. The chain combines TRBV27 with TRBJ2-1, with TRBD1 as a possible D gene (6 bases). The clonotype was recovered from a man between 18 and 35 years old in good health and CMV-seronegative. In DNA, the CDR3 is TGTGCCACTTCAGGGGCAGACAGCCTTGGGGGATTCTTC. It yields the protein CATSGADSLGGFF.